This T cell receptor (beta chain) was sequenced in a study of blood T cells in healthy people across ages. The use of a sample-barcoded 5' primer and a J-beta primer mix characterized a second PCR of about 6 to 11 cycles. A 12-random-nucleotide template-switch adaptor tagged each cDNA molecule. TCRdb independently ran MiXCR on the 5' RACE reads; one entry per CDR3 protein. Here the sample spans 800,000 to 950,000 distinct CDR3 sequences, 30% to 45% being singletons. V was shortened by 4 bases and J by 6 bases, with 15 bases between the two germline ends. The CDR3 covers 14 residues. CDR1 and CDR2 from the germline V gene are LGHDT and YNNKEL (reference sequence). With respect to this clonotype: No conserved phenylalanine or tryptophan is present at the end of the CDR3, so a read error is the likely explanation.

The receptor's source is a man younger than 35 in good health. V is TRBV3-1 and J is TRBJ1-2, with D unresolved. Source material: blood. In nucleotides, the CDR3 is TGTGCCAGCAGCCGAAGGGTTGCCCGCCATGGCTACACCATC. The encoded protein is CASSRRVARHGYTI.